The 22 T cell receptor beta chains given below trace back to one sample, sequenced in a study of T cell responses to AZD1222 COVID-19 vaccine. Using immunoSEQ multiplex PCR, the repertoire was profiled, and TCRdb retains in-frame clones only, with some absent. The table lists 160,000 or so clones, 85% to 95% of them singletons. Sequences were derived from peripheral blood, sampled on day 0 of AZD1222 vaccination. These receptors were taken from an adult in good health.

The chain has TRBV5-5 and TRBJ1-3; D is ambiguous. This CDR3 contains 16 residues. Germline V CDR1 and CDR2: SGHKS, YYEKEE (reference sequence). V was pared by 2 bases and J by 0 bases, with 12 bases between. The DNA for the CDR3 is TGTGCCAGCAGCTTTGGGTTACCGGGCTCTGGAAACACCATATATTTT. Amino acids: CASSFGLPGSGNTIYF.

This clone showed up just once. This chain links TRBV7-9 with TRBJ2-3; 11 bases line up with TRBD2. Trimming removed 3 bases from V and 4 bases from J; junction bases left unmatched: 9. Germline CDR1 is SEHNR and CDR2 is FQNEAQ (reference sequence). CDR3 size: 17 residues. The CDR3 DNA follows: TGTGCCAGCAGCTTGGGGCCCACTAGCGGGAGTGCAGATACGCAGTATTTT. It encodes CASSLGPTSGSADTQYF.

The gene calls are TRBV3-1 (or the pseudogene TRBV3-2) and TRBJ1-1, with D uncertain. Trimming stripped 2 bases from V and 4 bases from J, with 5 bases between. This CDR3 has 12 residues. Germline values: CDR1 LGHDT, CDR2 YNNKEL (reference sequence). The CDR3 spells CASSQFSTEAFF. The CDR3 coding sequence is TGTGCCAGCAGCCAATTCTCCACTGAAGCTTTCTTT.

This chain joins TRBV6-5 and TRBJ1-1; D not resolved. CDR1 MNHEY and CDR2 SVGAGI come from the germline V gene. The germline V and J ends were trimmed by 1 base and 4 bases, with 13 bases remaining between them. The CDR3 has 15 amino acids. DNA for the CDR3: TGTGCCAGCAGTTACTGGTTCGAATCGGGCACTGAAGCTTTCTTT. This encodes CASSYWFESGTEAFF.

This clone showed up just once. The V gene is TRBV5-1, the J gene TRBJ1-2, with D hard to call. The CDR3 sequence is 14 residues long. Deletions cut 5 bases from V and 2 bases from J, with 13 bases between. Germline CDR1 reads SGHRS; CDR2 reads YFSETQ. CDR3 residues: CASSSGTGNYGYTF. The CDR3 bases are TGCGCCAGCAGTTCAGGTACCGGGAACTATGGCTACACCTTC.

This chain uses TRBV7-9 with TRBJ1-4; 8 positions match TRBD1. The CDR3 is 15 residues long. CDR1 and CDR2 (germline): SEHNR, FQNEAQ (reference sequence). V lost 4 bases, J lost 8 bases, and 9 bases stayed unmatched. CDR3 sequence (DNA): TGTGCCAGCAGCTCCGGGACAGGCATCGTCGAAAAACTGTTTTTT. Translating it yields CASSSGTGIVEKLFF. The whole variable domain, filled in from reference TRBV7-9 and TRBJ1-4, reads DTGVSQNPRHKITKRGQNVTFRCDPISEHNRLYWYRQTLGQGPEFLTYFQNEAQLEKSRLLSDRFSAERPKGSFSTLEIQRTEQGDSAMYLCASSSGTGIVEKLFFGSGTQLSVL.

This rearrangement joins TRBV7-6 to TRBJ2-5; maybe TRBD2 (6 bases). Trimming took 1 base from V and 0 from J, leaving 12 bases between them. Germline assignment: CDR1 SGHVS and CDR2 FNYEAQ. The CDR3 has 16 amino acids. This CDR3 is CASSLGPGVHQETQYF. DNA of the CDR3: TGTGCCAGCAGCTTAGGTCCGGGAGTACACCAAGAGACCCAGTACTTC.

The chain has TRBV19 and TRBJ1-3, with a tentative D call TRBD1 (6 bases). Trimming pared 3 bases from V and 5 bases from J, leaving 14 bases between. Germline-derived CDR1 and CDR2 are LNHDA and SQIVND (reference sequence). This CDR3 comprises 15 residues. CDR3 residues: CASSILGDKRNTIYF. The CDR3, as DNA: TGTGCCAGTAGTATCCTAGGGGACAAGAGAAACACCATATATTTT.

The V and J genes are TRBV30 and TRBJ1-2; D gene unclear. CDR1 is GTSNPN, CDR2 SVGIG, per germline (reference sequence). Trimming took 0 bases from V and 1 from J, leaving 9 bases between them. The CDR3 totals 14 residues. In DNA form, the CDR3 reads TGTGCCTGGAGTGTGGAGATACTTAACTATGGCTACACCTTC. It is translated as CAWSVEILNYGYTF.

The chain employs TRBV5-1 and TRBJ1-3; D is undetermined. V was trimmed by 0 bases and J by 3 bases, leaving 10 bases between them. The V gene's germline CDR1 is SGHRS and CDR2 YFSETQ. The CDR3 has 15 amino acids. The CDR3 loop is CASSLATGIGNTIYF. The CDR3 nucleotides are TGCGCCAGCAGCTTGGCCACGGGAATTGGAAACACCATATATTTT.

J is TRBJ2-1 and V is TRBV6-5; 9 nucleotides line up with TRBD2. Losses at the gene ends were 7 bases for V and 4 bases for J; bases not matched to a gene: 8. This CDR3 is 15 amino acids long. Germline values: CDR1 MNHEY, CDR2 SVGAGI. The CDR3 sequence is CASNSRSGRYNEQFF. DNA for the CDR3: TGTGCCAGCAACTCGCGGAGCGGGAGGTACAATGAGCAGTTCTTC.

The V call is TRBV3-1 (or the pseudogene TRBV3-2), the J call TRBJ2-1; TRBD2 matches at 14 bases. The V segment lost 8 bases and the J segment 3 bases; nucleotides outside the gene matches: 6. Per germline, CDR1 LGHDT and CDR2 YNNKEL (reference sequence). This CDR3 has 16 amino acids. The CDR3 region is CASFPGLAGVYNEQFF. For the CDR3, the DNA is TGTGCCAGCTTCCCGGGACTAGCGGGAGTCTACAATGAGCAGTTCTTC.

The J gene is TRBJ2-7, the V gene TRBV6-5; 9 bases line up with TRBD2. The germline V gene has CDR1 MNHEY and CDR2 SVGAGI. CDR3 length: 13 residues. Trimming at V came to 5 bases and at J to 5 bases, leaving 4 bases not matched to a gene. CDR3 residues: CASSRGLAHEQYF. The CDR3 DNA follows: TGTGCCAGCAGTCGGGGACTAGCCCACGAGCAGTACTTC.

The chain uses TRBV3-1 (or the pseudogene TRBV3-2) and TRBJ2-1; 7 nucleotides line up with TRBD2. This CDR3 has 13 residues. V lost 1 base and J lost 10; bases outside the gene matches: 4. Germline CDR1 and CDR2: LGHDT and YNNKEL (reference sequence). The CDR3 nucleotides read TGTGCCAGCAGCCAAGCATACGGGAGGGAGCAGTTCTTC. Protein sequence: CASSQAYGREQFF.

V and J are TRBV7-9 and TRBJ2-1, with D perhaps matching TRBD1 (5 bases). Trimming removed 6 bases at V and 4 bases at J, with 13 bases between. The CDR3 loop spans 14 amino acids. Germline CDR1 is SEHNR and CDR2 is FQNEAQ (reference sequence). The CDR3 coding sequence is TGTGCCAGCAGAGGCCGGGCAGGGTACAATGAGCAGTTCTTC. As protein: CASRGRAGYNEQFF.

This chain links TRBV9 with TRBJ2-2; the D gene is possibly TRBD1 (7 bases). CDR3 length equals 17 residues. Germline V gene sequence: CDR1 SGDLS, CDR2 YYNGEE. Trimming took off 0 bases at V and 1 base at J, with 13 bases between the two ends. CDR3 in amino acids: CASSVGGDRRNTGELFF. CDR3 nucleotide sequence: TGTGCCAGCAGCGTAGGGGGGGACAGAAGGAACACCGGGGAGCTGTTTTTT.

This chain's CDR3 is CATKGNTEAFF. Written as DNA, the CDR3 is TGTGCCACTAAGGGGAACACTGAAGCTTTCTTT. This chain joins TRBV28 and TRBJ1-1; D uncertain. This CDR3 has 11 residues. V was clipped by 10 bases and J by 1 base, with 7 bases between them. CDR1 MDHEN and CDR2 SYDVKM come from the germline V gene.

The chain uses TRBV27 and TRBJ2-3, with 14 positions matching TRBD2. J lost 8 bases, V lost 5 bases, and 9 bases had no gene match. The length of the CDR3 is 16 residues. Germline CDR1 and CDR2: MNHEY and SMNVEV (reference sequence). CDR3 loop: CASSPRLAGGFLTQYF. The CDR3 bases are TGTGCCAGCAGTCCCAGACTAGCGGGAGGGTTCCTTACGCAGTATTTT.

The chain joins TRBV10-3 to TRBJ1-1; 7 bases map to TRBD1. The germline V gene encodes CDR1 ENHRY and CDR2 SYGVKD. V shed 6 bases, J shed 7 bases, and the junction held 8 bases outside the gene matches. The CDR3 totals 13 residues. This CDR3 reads CAISIDRDSEAFF. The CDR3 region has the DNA TGTGCCATCAGCATCGACAGGGACAGTGAAGCTTTCTTT.

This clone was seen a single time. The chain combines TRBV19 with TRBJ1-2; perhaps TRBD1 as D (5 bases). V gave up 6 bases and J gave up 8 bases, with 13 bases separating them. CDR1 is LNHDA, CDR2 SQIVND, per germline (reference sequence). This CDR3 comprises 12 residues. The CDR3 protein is CASRRGPGGYTF. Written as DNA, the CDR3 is TGTGCCAGTAGAAGGGGCCCCGGCGGCTACACCTTC.

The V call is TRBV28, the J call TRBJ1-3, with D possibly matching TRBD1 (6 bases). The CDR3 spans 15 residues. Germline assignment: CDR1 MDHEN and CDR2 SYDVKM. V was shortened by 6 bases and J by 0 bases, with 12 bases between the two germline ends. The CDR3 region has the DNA TGTGCCAGCAGCCTTCACAGGGCCTCTGGAAACACCATATATTTT. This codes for CASSLHRASGNTIYF.

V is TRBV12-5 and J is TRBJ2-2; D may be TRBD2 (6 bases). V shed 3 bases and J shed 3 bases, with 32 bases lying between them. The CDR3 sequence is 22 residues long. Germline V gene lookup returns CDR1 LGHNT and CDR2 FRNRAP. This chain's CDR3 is CASGFALHRGLITPRHTGELFF. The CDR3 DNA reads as TGTGCTAGTGGTTTTGCACTACACCGGGGACTGATCACGCCAAGACACACCGGGGAGCTGTTTTTT.